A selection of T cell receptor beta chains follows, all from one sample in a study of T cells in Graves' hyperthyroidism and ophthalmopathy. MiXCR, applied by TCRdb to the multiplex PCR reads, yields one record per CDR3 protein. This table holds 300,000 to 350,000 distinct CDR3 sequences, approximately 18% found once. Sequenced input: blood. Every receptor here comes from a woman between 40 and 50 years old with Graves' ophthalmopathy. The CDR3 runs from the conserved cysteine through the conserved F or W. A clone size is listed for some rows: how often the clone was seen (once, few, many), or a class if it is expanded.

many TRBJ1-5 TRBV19 CASSVTRITKGQPQHF
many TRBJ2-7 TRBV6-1 CASSEPEGYEQYF
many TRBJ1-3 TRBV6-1 CASSQGLLSGNTIYF
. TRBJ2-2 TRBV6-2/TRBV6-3 CASSYKTGEYRIANTGELFF
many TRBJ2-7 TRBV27 CASSPRGPYEQYF
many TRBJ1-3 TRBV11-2 CASRPDRPGNTIYF
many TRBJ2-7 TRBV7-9 CASSPGTISYEQYF
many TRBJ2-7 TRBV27 CASSPGQGNTYEQYF
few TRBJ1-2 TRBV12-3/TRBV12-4 CASTRTGTYGYTF
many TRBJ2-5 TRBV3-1 CASSPTGDVKTQYF
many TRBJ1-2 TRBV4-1 CASSLTGTENYGYTF
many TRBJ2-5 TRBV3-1 CASSQVRAYETQYF
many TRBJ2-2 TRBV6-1 CASSIWTSGITGELFF
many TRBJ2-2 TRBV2 CASVQREGGGELFF
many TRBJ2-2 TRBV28 CASSFRQGISGELFF
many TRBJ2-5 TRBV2 CASSEVRVRAQYF
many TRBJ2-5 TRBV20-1 CSASGRETQYF
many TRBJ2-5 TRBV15 CATSRDQGGVLETQYF
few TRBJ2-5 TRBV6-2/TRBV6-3 CASTIRRGETQYF
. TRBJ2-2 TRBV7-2 CASSPQWGGTGELFF